This TCR beta chain emerged from a study of spatial heterogeneity in lung cancer. Broader study findings: The counts of expanded TCRs, ubiquitous and regional, tracked ubiquitous and regional nonsynonymous mutations, respectively. Intratumoral expanded alpha and beta TCR counts were found to track tumor mutation counts.

CDR3 length equals 15 residues. The germline gives CDR1 DFQATT, CDR2 SNEGSKA (reference sequence). Losses at the gene ends were 5 bases for V and 4 bases for J; bases not matched to a gene: 10. Each CDR3 protein is one row after TCRdb ran MiXCR on the 5' RACE reads. The sample includes fewer than 11,000 distinct CDR3 sequences, roughly 12% of them seen just once. By share, this clonotype ranks as medium-sized. Its antigen is not identified. This beta chain appears as a stray read in a library generated for alpha chains; its size is not informative. The time point denotes: sample taken at primary tumor resection. The donors comprised about 74 untreated early-stage non-small cell lung cancer patients.

The receptor was derived from a male donor with early-stage non-small cell lung cancer. V and J are TRBV20-1 and TRBJ1-5; 8 bases map to TRBD1. Sequencing was performed on lung tumor tissue, taken at surgery. This CDR3 reads CSAEPHGTGNQPQHF. The CDR3 DNA follows: TGCAGTGCTGAGCCCCACGGGACAGGTAATCAGCCCCAGCATTTT.